A single sample is the source of the 22 T cell receptor beta chains below, sequenced in a study of T cells in Graves' hyperthyroidism and ophthalmopathy. TCR beta CDR3 regions were amplified from RNA. The HTBI primer set was used in a first-round RT-PCR of the TCR CDR3. TCRdb recomputed calls from the multiplex PCR reads with MiXCR, one row per CDR3 protein. The table shows around 420,000 distinct CDR3 sequences, with roughly an eighth occurring only once. Sample: blood. The origin of the receptors is a young woman with Graves' hyperthyroidism.

The chain combines TRBV5-1 with TRBJ1-5, with D perhaps matching TRBD1 (5 bases). CDR3 length equals 15 residues. Germline assignment: CDR1 SGHRS and CDR2 YFSETQ. V was cut by 0 bases and J by 9 bases, with 16 bases left in between. CDR3 region: CASSLEGRVAAPQHF. CDR3 in DNA: TGCGCCAGCAGCTTGGAGGGCAGGGTGGCAGCGCCCCAGCATTTT.

This clonotype has a count of ten or more. V usage is TRBV28 and J usage is TRBJ1-5; 7 bases fit TRBD1. Losses at the gene ends were 1 base for V and 0 bases for J; bases not matched to a gene: 6. CDR1 is MDHEN, CDR2 SYDVKM, per germline. CDR3 length: 17 residues. CDR3 loop: CASSLLTGSYSNQPQHF. In DNA, the CDR3 is TGTGCCAGCAGTTTATTGACAGGGTCTTATAGCAATCAGCCCCAGCATTTT.

DNA of the CDR3: TGTGCCAGCAGTGGTACTAGCGGACCCGATACGCAGTATTTT. It yields the protein CASSGTSGPDTQYF. V gene TRBV6-4 combines with J gene TRBJ2-3, with 8 bases fitting TRBD2. This CDR3 is 14 amino acids long. Trimming removed 4 bases from V and 6 bases from J; junction bases left unmatched: 6. Germline assignment: CDR1 MRHNA and CDR2 SNTAGT.

In this sample, this clonotype turned up many times. V usage is TRBV28 and J usage is TRBJ1-1; TRBD1 matches 10 bases. CDR3 length: 16 amino acids. V gave up 5 bases and J gave up 4 bases; unmatched junction bases: 10. Germline loops: CDR1 MDHEN, CDR2 SYDVKM. CDR3 bases: TGTGCCAGCAGTCTACACTTGACAGGGGGCGTCACTGAAGCTTTCTTT. It specifies CASSLHLTGGVTEAFF.

This clonotype has ten or more counts. The V call is TRBV20-1, the J call TRBJ2-7; 10 positions match TRBD2. Germline V gene data show CDR1 as DFQATT and CDR2 as SNEGSKA (reference sequence). The CDR3 sequence is 13 residues long. V lost 7 bases, J lost 3 bases, and 6 bases stayed unmatched. Written as DNA, the CDR3 is TGCAGTGTTCCGAGCGGGAGGGTCTACGAGCAGTACTTC. Translated: CSVPSGRVYEQYF.

Many counts were recorded for this clonotype. The rearrangement links TRBV5-6 to TRBJ1-2, with TRBD1 matching over 9 bases. Germline CDR1 reads SGHDT; CDR2 reads YYEEEE. The CDR3 runs 13 residues. V gave up 1 base and J gave up 13 bases; unmatched junction bases: 8. The CDR3, as DNA: TGTGCCAGCAGCTTGTTAAGGACAGGGGATCCCACCTTC. Translated: CASSLLRTGDPTF.

This clonotype was counted many times. This chain uses TRBV7-3 with TRBJ2-3; D is uncertain. The CDR3 is 14 amino acids. The germline V gene has CDR1 SGHTA and CDR2 FQGTGA. V lost 5 bases and J 4 bases, leaving 13 bases between the germline ends. CDR3 region: CASSPSGRPDTQYF. In nucleotides, the CDR3 is TGTGCCAGCAGCCCCAGTGGTAGACCAGATACGCAGTATTTT.

This clonotype was recorded at least ten times. The J gene is TRBJ2-5, the V gene TRBV7-2; D uncertain. This CDR3 comprises 13 residues. Trimming pared 1 base from V and 5 bases from J, leaving 8 bases between. CDR1 and CDR2 (germline): SGHTA, FQGNSA. The CDR3 region has the DNA TGTGCCAGCAGCTTAGGTCCGATGGAGACCCAGTACTTC. Translating gives CASSLGPMETQYF.

The chain recombines TRBV6-1 with TRBJ2-5; 8 bases are a match to TRBD2. Germline assignment: CDR1 MNHNS and CDR2 SASEGT. With 6 bases clipped from V and 5 bases from J, the junction kept 17 bases outside the gene matches. The CDR3 runs 17 residues. CDR3 region: CASRPGGYHPEGETQYF. CDR3 in DNA: TGTGCCAGCAGGCCGGGGGGGTACCACCCCGAGGGGGAGACCCAGTACTTC.

This clonotype was detected ten times or more. V gene TRBV6-1 combines with J gene TRBJ2-1; 8 bases line up with TRBD2. The germline V gene encodes CDR1 MNHNS and CDR2 SASEGT. This CDR3 is 14 amino acids long. V lost 10 bases to trimming and J lost 1 base; unmatched junction nucleotides: 6. The CDR3 coding sequence is TGTGCCACCCGGGGCGGGGGGTCCTACAATGAGCAGTTCTTC. Protein product: CATRGGGSYNEQFF.

This clonotype was counted ten times or more. The chain employs TRBV7-3 and TRBJ2-1; TRBD2 matches at 9 bases. V dropped 0 bases and J dropped 6; count of bases not matched to a gene: 3. This CDR3 contains 15 residues. Per the germline V gene, CDR1 is SGHTA and CDR2 is FQGTGA. The CDR3 protein is CASSLTSGRPNEQFF. In DNA, the CDR3 is TGTGCCAGCAGCTTAACTAGCGGGAGACCCAATGAGCAGTTCTTC.

This clonotype appeared many times. This chain uses TRBV7-8 with TRBJ2-3, with 11 bases matching TRBD2. Trimming cost V 0 bases and J 1 base; bases outside gene matches: 3. CDR3 length equals 17 residues. Germline V lookup: CDR1 SGHVS, CDR2 FQNEAQ. CDR3 in amino acids: CASSLALAGVGTDTQYF. CDR3 nucleotides: TGTGCCAGCAGCTTAGCACTAGCGGGAGTTGGCACAGATACGCAGTATTTT. The whole variable domain, filled in from reference TRBV7-8 and TRBJ2-3, reads GAGVSQSPRYKVAKRGQDVALRCDPISGHVSLFWYQQALGQGPEFLTYFQNEAQLDKSGLPSDRFFAERPEGSVSTLKIQRTQQEDSAVYLCASSLALAGVGTDTQYFGPGTRLTVL.

A word on this clonotype: Possible read error: a much larger clone is one base away. The chain carries TRBV6-5 and TRBJ2-1, with a possible D match to TRBD2 (6 bases). CDR1 and CDR2 from the germline V gene are MNHEY and SVGAGI. The CDR3 is made up of 17 amino acids. The CDR3 loop is CASGYGVGGEVPNEQFF. As DNA, the CDR3 is TGTGCCAGCGGTTACGGTGTAGGAGGGGAGGTACCGAATGAGCAGTTCTTC.

This chain joins TRBV6-6 and TRBJ1-3; D unresolved. The CDR3 runs to 16 residues. Trimming took 0 bases from V and 0 from J, leaving 9 bases between them. Germline V gene data show CDR1 as MNHNY and CDR2 as SVGAGI (reference sequence). This chain's CDR3 is CASSYSYKNSGNTIYF. The CDR3 nucleotides are TGTGCCAGCAGTTACTCGTACAAAAACTCTGGAAACACCATATATTTT.

On this clonotype itself: The junction and the germline gene differ at one end; a read error may be behind it. J is TRBJ2-1 and V is TRBV27; 8 bases are a match to TRBD2. This CDR3 has 12 residues. The V gene's germline CDR1 is MNHEY and CDR2 SMNVEV (reference sequence). In DNA form, the CDR3 reads TGTGCCAGCACCTCAGGACTAGCCCGCCAGATCTTC. Translation gives CASTSGLARQIF.

In its sample, this clonotype was seen many times. The chain is built from TRBV28 and TRBJ1-2; 8 bases align to TRBD1. Germline values: CDR1 MDHEN, CDR2 SYDVKM. The CDR3 extends over 14 amino acids. The junction had 8 bases not matched to a gene; V was cut back by 9 bases and J by 2 bases. The CDR3 DNA is TGTGCCAGTCTCTGGACAGGGAGGAACTATGGCTACACCTTC. This gives the protein CASLWTGRNYGYTF.

There are many counts of this clonotype. The chain uses TRBV7-2 and TRBJ2-7; D call uncertain. The germline gives CDR1 SGHTA, CDR2 FQGNSA. The CDR3 sequence is 14 residues long. The ends were cut back, 3 bases at V and 5 bases at J, with 14 bases in the middle. The CDR3 loop reads CASSLVLGTNEQYF. DNA for the CDR3: TGTGCCAGCAGCTTGGTCCTAGGTACCAACGAGCAGTACTTC.

This clonotype was observed many times. CDR3 DNA: TGTGCCAGCAGTTTAAAAGGGGGGGACGAGCAGTACTTC. It codes for CASSLKGGDEQYF. The V call is TRBV27, the J call TRBJ2-7; a weak D match, TRBD2 (7 bases). Germline-derived CDR1 and CDR2 are MNHEY and SMNVEV (reference sequence). The V end lost 2 bases, the J end lost 5 bases, and 10 bases lay between the germline ends. This CDR3 has 13 residues.

The chain recombines TRBV6-5 with TRBJ1-5; tentatively, D is TRBD1 (5 bases). V lost 5 bases and J 0 bases, leaving 17 bases between the germline ends. CDR3 length: 17 residues. Germline V CDR1 and CDR2: MNHEY, SVGAGI. CDR3 residues: CASSIDSPNTSNQPQHF. The CDR3 DNA reads TGTGCCAGCAGTATCGACAGTCCGAATACTAGCAATCAGCCCCAGCATTTT.

Ten or more counts support this clonotype. The chain uses TRBV3-1 and TRBJ1-1, with TRBD1 as a possible D gene (6 bases). Germline CDR1 LGHDT, CDR2 YNNKEL (reference sequence). Trimming stripped 2 bases from V and 8 bases from J, with 18 bases between. The CDR3 has 15 amino acids. CDR3 sequence reads: CASSQPGDGAAEAFF. In DNA form, the CDR3 reads TGTGCCAGCAGCCAACCAGGGGATGGGGCGGCCGAAGCTTTCTTT.

This clonotype was seen many times. The CDR3: CAGGDRGREKLFF. The CDR3 coding sequence is TGTGCCGGAGGGGACAGGGGTAGAGAAAAACTGTTTTTT. The J gene is TRBJ1-4, the V gene TRBV30; 10 bases map to TRBD1. V was pared by 8 bases and J by 8 bases, with 8 bases of the junction left unmatched. Germline V gene lookup returns CDR1 GTSNPN and CDR2 SVGIG (reference sequence). The CDR3 is 13 amino acids. Complete variable domain (other parts from reference TRBV30 and TRBJ1-4): SQTIHQWPATLVQPVGSPLSLECTVEGTSNPNLYWYRQAAGRGLQLLFYSVGIGQISSEVPQNLSASRPQDRQFILSSKKLLLSDSGFYLCAGGDRGREKLFFGSGTQLSVL.

This clonotype showed up many times. The J gene is TRBJ2-3, the V gene TRBV6-2 or TRBV6-3, with D unclear. Germline lookup yields CDR1 MNHEY and CDR2 SVGEGT. Between the trimmed V and J ends, which lost 7 bases and 5 bases, there was a span of 13 bases. This CDR3 comprises 13 residues. CDR3 protein: CASTENIGDTQYF. CDR3 bases: TGTGCCAGCACCGAGAACATCGGAGATACGCAGTATTTT.